This TCR beta chain was captured by sequencing in a study of cytomegalovirus exposure and HLA in healthy donors. As for the study in general: Sequencing of approximately 190 million T cells in an earlier analysis found 100 million to 140 million unique TCR beta sequences.

J gave up 7 bases and V 1 base, and 6 bases lay outside the gene matches. The germline gives CDR1 LNHNV, CDR2 YYDKDF (reference sequence). The CDR3 extends over 15 amino acids. Researchers ran the PCR with 60 Vbeta and 13 Jbeta primers. Repertoires were generated with immunoSEQ multiplex PCR, while TCRdb's copy carries only in-frame clones and drops some. The sample shows over 100,000 clones, 70% to 80% of them seen only once. Findings and limits, study-wide: In a later analysis, donors in an Asian-associated ancestry cluster reportedly had fewer N-insertions in productive TCRs than the cohort mean. Near-uniform donor sequencing depth was presumed by presence/absence analyses.

For this clone: Its target is unknown.

The clonotype comes from a male donor in good health and CMV-seropositive. The sample was PBMCs. The chain joins TRBV15 to TRBJ1-4, with 7 positions matching TRBD1. The CDR3 coding sequence is TGTGCCACCAGCAGAGTTTTGACAGGGCTTGAAAAACTGTTTTTT. Translation: CATSRVLTGLEKLFF.